This T cell receptor beta chain was profiled in a study of quantifying T cell responses using KT2 cells. The overall study: cDNA was made from DNase-treated RNA using alpha and beta constant primers.

The cDNA 3' end received a ligated oligonucleotide with a UMI. First-round PCR used three to five cycles and beta primers RC1.1 and RC1.2 covering TRBC1 and TRBC2. From the second PCR onward, TCR alpha and beta chains were processed separately. TCRdb reanalysed the UMI-ligation and nested PCR reads using MiXCR and keeps one entry per CDR3 protein. The sample yields tens of thousands of distinct CDR3 sequences, 7.3% seen once. Germline loops: CDR1 MNHEY, CDR2 SMNVEV (reference sequence). J gave up 2 bases and V 5 bases, and 7 bases lay outside the gene matches. The CDR3 has 15 amino acids. Study conclusions and caveats: KT2 clone alpha and beta sequence counts scaled linearly with input KT2 cell number.

The sample is PBMC spiked with counted cells of clone KT2. This clonotype was recorded many times. Its antigen is still unknown. This clonotype was obtained from a human donor. Specimen: PBMCs spiked with cells of the T cell clone KT2. The genes are TRBV27 and TRBJ2-3, with 7 bases fitting TRBD2. The CDR3 DNA reads as TGTGCCAGCAGTGAACTAGCGCTAACCACAGATACGCAGTATTTT. Translating it yields CASSELALTTDTQYF.